A selection of T cell receptor beta chains follows, all from one sample in a study of cytomegalovirus exposure and HLA in healthy donors. Only in-frame clones appear in the TCRdb table, and some are missing; sequencing was by immunoSEQ multiplex PCR. The sample has over 120,000 clones; almost 85% are singletons. Sequencing was performed on PBMCs. The source of these receptors is a woman aged 60-70 years in good health and CMV-seropositive. The CDR3 runs from the conserved cysteine through the conserved F or W. The order of the fields is V gene, D gene, J gene, CDR3 protein. D genes are given only for firm matches.

V gene: TRBV9; D gene: .; J gene: TRBJ2-1; CDR3 protein: CASQLGTGGGNEQFF
V gene: TRBV29-1; D gene: TRBD1; J gene: TRBJ1-2; CDR3 protein: CSVDGTANGYTF
V gene: TRBV28; D gene: .; J gene: TRBJ2-7; CDR3 protein: CASSFPVGRAREQYF
V gene: TRBV25-1; D gene: .; J gene: TRBJ2-5; CDR3 protein: CASSAPGATQETQYF
V gene: TRBV7-2; D gene: TRBD2; J gene: TRBJ2-7; CDR3 protein: CASRGGLAGGYEQYF
V gene: TRBV4-3; D gene: TRBD2; J gene: TRBJ2-2; CDR3 protein: CASSQDPSGRADHSGELFF
V gene: TRBV7-2; D gene: .; J gene: TRBJ1-5; CDR3 protein: CASSSAGAPGNQPQHF
V gene: TRBV7-9; D gene: .; J gene: TRBJ1-2; CDR3 protein: CASSMGREDIYGYTF
V gene: TRBV30; D gene: TRBD2; J gene: TRBJ2-2; CDR3 protein: CAWSRLAGVETGELFF
V gene: TRBV11-2; D gene: .; J gene: TRBJ2-6; CDR3 protein: CASSWLQGLGANVLTF
V gene: TRBV6-5; D gene: .; J gene: TRBJ2-2; CDR3 protein: CASRQGSTGELFF
V gene: TRBV6-5; D gene: .; J gene: TRBJ2-1; CDR3 protein: CASSPGLIQEQFF
V gene: TRBV30; D gene: .; J gene: TRBJ2-7; CDR3 protein: CAWSRQQHYEQYF
V gene: TRBV9; D gene: .; J gene: TRBJ2-7; CDR3 protein: CASSDGTLSYEQYF
V gene: TRBV27; D gene: TRBD2; J gene: TRBJ2-2; CDR3 protein: CASSSGLAVNTGELFF
V gene: TRBV6-1; D gene: TRBD2; J gene: TRBJ2-7; CDR3 protein: CASSEPGGEQYF
V gene: TRBV19; D gene: .; J gene: TRBJ1-1; CDR3 protein: CASSLQGWGNTEAFF
V gene: TRBV6-5; D gene: .; J gene: TRBJ2-5; CDR3 protein: CASSYSSRLETQYF
V gene: TRBV5-1; D gene: TRBD1; J gene: TRBJ1-5; CDR3 protein: CASSLGTGSSQPQHF
V gene: TRBV28; D gene: TRBD2; J gene: TRBJ2-7; CDR3 protein: CASTPSTSGAHEQYF
V gene: TRBV4-2; D gene: .; J gene: TRBJ2-1; CDR3 protein: CASSQDGFPARLQYNEQFF
V gene: TRBV5-1; D gene: .; J gene: TRBJ1-4; CDR3 protein: CASSQGPNEKLFF
V gene: TRBV5-4; D gene: .; J gene: TRBJ1-3; CDR3 protein: CASSGTQPGNTIYF